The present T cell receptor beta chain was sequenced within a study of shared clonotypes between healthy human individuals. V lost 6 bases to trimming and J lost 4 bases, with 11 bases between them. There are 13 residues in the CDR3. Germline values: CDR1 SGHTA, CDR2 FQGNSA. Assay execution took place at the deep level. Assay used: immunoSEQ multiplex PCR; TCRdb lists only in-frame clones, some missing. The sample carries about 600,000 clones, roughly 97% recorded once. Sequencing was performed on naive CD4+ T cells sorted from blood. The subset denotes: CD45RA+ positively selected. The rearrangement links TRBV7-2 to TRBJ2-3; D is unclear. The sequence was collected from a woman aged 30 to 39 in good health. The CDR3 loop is CASRGPSPDTQYF. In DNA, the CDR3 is TGTGCCAGCAGAGGGCCGTCCCCAGATACGCAGTATTTT.